The clone carrying this TCR beta chain showed up many times. The antigen is not known. The cDNA came from 5'RACE, which used 10-nucleotide random UMIs. Sequencing of 15-18 subjects in each run yielded over 200 million TCR-beta sequences. TCRdb re-called the 5' RACE reads through MiXCR, storing one row per CDR3 protein. The sample holds over 60,000 distinct CDR3 sequences; 5.2% are singletons and the top ten take less than 3.5%. The sample originates from a study of neurological immune-mediated disorders. Germline values: CDR1 ENHRY, CDR2 SYGVKD. Trimming removed 0 bases at V and 6 bases at J, with 11 bases between. The CDR3 covers 14 residues. A total of 2 million PBMCs stored at -80 degrees C provided the unsorted libraries. Study-level results: Association with the multiple sclerosis repertoire cluster was not found for any clinical or MRI feature.

The sequencing input was PBMCs. The gene calls are TRBV10-3 and TRBJ1-1, with a possible D match to TRBD1 (5 bases). The receptor comes from a woman aged 25 to 39 with multiple sclerosis. The CDR3 nucleotides read TGTGCCATCAGTGAGTCGGGGGGTGCCGCTGAAGCTTTCTTT. Protein sequence: CAISESGGAAEAFF.